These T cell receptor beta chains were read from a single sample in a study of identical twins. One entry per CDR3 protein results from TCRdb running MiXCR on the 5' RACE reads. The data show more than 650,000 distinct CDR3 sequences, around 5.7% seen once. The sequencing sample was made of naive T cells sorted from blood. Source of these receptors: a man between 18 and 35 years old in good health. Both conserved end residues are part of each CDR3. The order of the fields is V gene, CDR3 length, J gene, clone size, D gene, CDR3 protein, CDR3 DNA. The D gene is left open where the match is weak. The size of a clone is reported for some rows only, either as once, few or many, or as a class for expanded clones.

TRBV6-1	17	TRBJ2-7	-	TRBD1	CASSTPLLGDRDHEQYF	TGTGCCAGCAGCACACCTTTACTAGGTGACAGGGATCACGAGCAGTACTTC
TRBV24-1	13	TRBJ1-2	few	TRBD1	CATSDTGTDGYTF	TGTGCCACCAGTGACACCGGGACAGACGGCTACACCTTC
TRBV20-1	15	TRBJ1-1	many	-	CSAPPLNSGNTEAFF	TGCAGTGCTCCTCCCCTGAACTCCGGGAACACTGAAGCTTTCTTT
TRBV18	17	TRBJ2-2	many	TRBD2	CASSRISSGANTGELFF	TGTGCCAGCTCACGCATAAGTAGCGGGGCGAACACCGGGGAGCTGTTTTTT
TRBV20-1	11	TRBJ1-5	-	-	CSARDHQPQHF	TGCAGTGCTAGAGATCACCAGCCCCAGCATTTT
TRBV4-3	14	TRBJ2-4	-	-	CASSQDRGENIQYF	TGCGCCAGCAGCCAAGATCGGGGAGAGAACATTCAGTACTTC
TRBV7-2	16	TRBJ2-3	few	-	CASSFTIRERADTQYF	TGTGCCAGCAGCTTCACGATTCGGGAGAGGGCAGATACGCAGTATTTT
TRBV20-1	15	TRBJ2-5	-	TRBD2	CSARAAERGQETQYF	TGCAGTGCTAGAGCGGCGGAGCGGGGTCAAGAGACCCAGTACTTC
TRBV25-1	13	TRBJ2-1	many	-	CATGRVGTNEQFF	TGTGCCACCGGCCGGGTGGGGACCAATGAGCAGTTCTTC
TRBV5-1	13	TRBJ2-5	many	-	CASSLPGQETQYF	TGTGCCAGCAGCTTGCCAGGACAAGAGACCCAGTACTTC
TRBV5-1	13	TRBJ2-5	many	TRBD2	CASSPGLGETQYF	TGCGCCAGCAGCCCGGGACTAGGAGAGACCCAGTACTTC
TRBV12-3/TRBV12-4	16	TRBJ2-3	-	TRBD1	CASSSRGRGSTDTQYF	TGTGCCAGCAGTTCGAGGGGGCGCGGGTCGACCGATACGCAGTATTTT
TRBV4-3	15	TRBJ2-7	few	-	CASSQAGVDPYEQYF	TGCGCCAGCAGCCAAGCGGGCGTCGACCCCTACGAGCAGTACTTC
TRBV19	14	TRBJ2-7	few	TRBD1	CASSIGQGVGEQYF	TGTGCCAGTAGTATAGGACAGGGGGTCGGAGAGCAGTACTTC
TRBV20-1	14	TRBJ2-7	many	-	CSASIGRGSYEQYF	TGCAGTGCTAGTATAGGTCGGGGATCCTACGAGCAGTACTTC
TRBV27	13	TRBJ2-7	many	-	CASSFGPSYEQYF	TGTGCCAGCAGTTTCGGCCCCTCCTACGAGCAGTACTTC